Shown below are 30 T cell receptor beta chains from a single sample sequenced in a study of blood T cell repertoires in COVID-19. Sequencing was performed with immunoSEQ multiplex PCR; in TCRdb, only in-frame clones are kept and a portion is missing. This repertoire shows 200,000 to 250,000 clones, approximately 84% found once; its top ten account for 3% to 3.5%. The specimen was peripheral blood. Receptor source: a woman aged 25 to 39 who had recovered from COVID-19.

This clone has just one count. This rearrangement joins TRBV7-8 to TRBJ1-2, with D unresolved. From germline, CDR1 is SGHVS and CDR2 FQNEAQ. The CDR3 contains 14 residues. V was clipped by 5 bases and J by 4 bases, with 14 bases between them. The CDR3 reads CASSRLEISYGYTF. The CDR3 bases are TGTGCCAGCAGCCGACTGGAGATCAGCTATGGCTACACCTTC.

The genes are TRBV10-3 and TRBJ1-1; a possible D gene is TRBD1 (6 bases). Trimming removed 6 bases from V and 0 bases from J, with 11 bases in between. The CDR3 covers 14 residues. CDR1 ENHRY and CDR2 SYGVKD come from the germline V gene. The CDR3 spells CAIRLQGMNTEAFF. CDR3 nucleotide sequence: TGTGCCATCAGACTACAGGGAATGAACACTGAAGCTTTCTTT.

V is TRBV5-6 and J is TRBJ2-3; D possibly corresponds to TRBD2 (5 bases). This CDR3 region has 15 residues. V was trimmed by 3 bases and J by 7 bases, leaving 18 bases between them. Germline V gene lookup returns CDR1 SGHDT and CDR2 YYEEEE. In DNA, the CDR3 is TGTGCCAGCAGCTACACGGCTTTGGGCGGGTATACGCAGTATTTT. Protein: CASSYTALGGYTQYF. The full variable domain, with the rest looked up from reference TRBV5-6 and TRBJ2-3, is DAGVTQSPTHLIKTRGQQVTLRCSPKSGHDTVSWYQQALGQGPQFIFQYYEEEERQRGNFPDRFSGHQFPNYSSELNVNALLLGDSALYLCASSYTALGGYTQYFGPGTRLTVL.

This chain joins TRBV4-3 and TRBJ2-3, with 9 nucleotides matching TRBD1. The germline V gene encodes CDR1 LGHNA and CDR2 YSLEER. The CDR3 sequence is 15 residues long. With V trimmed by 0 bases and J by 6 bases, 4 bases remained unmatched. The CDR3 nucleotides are TGCGCCAGCAGCCAAGAACCTGGACAGGGGGATACGCAGTATTTT. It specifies CASSQEPGQGDTQYF.

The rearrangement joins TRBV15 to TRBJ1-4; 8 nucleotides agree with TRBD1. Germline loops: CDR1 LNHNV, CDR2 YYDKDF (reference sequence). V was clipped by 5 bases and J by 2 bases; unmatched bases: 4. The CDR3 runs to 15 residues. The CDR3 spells CATSVQGATNEKLFF. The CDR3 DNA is TGTGCCACCAGCGTTCAGGGGGCTACTAATGAAAAACTGTTTTTT.

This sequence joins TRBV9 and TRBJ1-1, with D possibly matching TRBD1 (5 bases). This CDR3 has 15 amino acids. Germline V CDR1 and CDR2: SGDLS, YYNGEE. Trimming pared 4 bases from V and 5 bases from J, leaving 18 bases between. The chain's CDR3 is CASSPRGWGDTEAFF. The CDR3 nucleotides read TGTGCCAGCAGCCCACGGGGGTGGGGAGATACTGAAGCTTTCTTT.

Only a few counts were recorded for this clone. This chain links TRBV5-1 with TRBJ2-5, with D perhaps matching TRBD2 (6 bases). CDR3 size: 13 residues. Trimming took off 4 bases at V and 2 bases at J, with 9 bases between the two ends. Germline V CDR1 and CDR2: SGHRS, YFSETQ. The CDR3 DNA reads TGCGCCAGCAGCGGGGCGGGGCAAGAGACCCAGTACTTC. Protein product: CASSGAGQETQYF.

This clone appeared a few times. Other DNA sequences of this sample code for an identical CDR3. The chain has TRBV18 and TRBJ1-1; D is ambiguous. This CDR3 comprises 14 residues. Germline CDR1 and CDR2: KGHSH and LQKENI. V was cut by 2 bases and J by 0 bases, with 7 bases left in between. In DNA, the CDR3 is TGTGCCAGCTCACCAGGGCAGCTGAACACTGAAGCTTTCTTT. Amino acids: CASSPGQLNTEAFF. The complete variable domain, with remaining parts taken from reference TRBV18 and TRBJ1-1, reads NAGVMQNPRHLVRRRGQEARLRCSPMKGHSHVYWYRQLPEEGLKFMVYLQKENIIDESGMPKERFSAEFPKEGPSILRIQQVVRGDSAAYFCASSPGQLNTEAFFGQGTRLTVV.

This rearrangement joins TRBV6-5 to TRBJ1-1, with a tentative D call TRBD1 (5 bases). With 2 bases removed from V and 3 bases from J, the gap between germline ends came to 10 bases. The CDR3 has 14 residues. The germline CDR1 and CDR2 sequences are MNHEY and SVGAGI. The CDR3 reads CASSYRGGHTEAFF. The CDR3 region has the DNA TGTGCCAGCAGTTACCGGGGGGGTCACACTGAAGCTTTCTTT.

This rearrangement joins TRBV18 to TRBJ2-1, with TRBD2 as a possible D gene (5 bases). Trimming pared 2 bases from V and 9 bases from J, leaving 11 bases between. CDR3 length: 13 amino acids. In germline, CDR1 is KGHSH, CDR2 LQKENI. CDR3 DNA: TGTGCCAGCTCACCAATTGGGAGCAGTGAGCAGTTCTTC. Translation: CASSPIGSSEQFF.

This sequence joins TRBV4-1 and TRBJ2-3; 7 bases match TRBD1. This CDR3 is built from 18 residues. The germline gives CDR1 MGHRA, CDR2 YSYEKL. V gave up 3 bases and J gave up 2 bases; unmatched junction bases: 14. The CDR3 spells CASSQDSGGALITDTQYF. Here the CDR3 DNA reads TGCGCCAGCAGCCAGGATTCAGGGGGAGCCCTAATCACAGATACGCAGTATTTT.

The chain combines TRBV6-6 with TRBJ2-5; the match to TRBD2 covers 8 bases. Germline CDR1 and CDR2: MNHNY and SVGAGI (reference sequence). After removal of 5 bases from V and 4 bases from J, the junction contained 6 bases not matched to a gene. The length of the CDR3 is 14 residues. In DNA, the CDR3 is TGTGCCAGCAGTATCAGAGCGGGGGTAGAGACCCAGTACTTC. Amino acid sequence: CASSIRAGVETQYF.

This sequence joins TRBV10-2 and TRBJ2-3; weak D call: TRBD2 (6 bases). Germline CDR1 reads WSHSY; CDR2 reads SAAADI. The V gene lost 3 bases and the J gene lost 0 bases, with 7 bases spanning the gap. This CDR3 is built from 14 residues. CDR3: CASSDGGSTDTQYF. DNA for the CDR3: TGCGCCAGCAGTGATGGAGGGAGCACAGATACGCAGTATTTT.

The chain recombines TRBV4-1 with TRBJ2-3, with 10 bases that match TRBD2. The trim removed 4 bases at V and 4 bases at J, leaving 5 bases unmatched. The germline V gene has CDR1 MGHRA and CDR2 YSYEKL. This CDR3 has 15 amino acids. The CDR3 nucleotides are TGCGCCAGCAGCCTTACTGGACTAGCGGCAGATACGCAGTATTTT. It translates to CASSLTGLAADTQYF.

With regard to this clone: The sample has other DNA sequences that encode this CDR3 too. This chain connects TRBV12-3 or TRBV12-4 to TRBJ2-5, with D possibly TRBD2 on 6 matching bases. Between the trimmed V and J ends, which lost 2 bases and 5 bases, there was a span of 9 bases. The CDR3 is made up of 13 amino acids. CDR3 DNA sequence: TGTGCCAGCAGTTTATCGGGGGTGGAGACCCAGTACTTC. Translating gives CASSLSGVETQYF.

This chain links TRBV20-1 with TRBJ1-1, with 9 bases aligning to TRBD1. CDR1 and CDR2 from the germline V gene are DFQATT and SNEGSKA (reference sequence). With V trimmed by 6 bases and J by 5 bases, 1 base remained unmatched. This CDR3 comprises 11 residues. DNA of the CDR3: TGCAGTGCAGGACAGGGGACTGAAGCTTTCTTT. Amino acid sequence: CSAGQGTEAFF.

CDR3 region: CASSDSVSGLENSPLHF. CDR3 DNA: TGTGCCAGCAGTGACTCGGTGTCAGGGTTGGAAAATTCACCCCTCCACTTT. J is TRBJ1-6 and V is TRBV6-4; a weak D match, TRBD1 (5 bases). Trimming stripped 0 bases from V and 7 bases from J, with 16 bases between. Germline CDR1 and CDR2: MRHNA and SNTAGT. This CDR3 comprises 17 residues.

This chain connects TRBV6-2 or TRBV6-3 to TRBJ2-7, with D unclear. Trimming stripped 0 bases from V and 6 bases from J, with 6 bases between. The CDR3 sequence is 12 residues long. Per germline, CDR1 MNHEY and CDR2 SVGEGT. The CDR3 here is CASSYSVSEQYF. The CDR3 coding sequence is TGTGCCAGCAGTTACTCTGTCAGCGAGCAGTACTTC.

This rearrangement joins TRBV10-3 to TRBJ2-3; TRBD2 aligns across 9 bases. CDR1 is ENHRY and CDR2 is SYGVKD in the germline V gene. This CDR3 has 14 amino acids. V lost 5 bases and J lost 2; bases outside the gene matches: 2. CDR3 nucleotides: TGTGCCATCAGTAGCGGGGGGAACACAGATACGCAGTATTTT. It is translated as CAISSGGNTDTQYF.

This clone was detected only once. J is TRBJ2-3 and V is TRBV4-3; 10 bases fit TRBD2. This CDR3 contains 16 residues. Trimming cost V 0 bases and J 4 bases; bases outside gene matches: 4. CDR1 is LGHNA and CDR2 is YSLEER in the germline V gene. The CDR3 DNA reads TGCGCCAGCAGCCAAGATGCTAGCGGGGGTGCAGATACGCAGTATTTT. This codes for CASSQDASGGADTQYF.

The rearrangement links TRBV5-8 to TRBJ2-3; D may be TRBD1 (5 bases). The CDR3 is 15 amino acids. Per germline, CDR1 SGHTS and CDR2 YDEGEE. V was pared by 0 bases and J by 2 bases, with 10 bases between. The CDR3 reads CASSLGGTHTDTQYF. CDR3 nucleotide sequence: TGTGCCAGCAGCTTGGGGGGCACACACACAGATACGCAGTATTTT. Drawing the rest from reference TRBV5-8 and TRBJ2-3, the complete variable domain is EAGVTQSPTHLIKTRGQQATLRCSPISGHTSVYWYQQALGLGLQFLLWYDEGEERNRGNFPPRFSGRQFPNYSSELNVNALELEDSALYLCASSLGGTHTDTQYFGPGTRLTVL.

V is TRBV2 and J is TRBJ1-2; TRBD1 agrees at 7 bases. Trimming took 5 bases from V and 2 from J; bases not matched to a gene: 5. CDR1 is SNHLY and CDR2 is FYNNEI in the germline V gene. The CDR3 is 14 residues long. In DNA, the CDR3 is TGTGCCAGCAGTTACCTACAGGGGAACTATGGCTACACCTTC. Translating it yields CASSYLQGNYGYTF.

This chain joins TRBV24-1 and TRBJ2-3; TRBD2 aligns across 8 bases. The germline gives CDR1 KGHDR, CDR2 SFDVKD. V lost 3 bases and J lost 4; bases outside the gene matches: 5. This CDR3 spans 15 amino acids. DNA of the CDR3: TGTGCCACCAGTGATCCGGGGGGGCCTCCAGATACGCAGTATTTT. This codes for CATSDPGGPPDTQYF.

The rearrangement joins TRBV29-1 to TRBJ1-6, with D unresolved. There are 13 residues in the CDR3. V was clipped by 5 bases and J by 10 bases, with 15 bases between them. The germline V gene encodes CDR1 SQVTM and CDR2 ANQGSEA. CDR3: CSVRGSRDSPLHF. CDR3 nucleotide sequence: TGCAGCGTTCGAGGATCTAGAGACTCACCCCTCCACTTT.

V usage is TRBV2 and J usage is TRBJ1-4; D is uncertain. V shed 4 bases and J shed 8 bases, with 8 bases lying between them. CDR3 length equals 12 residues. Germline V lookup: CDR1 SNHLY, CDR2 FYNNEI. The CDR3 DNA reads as TGTGCCAGCAGTGGGACTGGAGAAAAACTGTTTTTT. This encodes CASSGTGEKLFF.

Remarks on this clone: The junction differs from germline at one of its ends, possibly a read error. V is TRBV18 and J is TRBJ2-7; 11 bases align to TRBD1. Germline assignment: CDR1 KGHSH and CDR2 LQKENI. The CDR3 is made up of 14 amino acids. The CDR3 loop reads CASSRGQGEIPPHF. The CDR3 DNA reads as TGTGCCAGCTCACGGGGACAGGGGGAAATTCCTCCCCACTTC.

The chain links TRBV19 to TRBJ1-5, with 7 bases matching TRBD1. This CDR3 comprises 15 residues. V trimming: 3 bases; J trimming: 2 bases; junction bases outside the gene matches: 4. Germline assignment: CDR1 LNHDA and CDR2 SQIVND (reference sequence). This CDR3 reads CASSIRGTGNQPQHF. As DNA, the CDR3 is TGTGCCAGTAGTATTAGGGGGACAGGCAATCAGCCCCAGCATTTT.

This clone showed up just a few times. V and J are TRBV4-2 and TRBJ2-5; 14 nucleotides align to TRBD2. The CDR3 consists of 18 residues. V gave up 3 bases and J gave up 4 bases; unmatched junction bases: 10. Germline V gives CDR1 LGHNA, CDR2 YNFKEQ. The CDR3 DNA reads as TGTGCCAGCAGCCAGGCCGGACTAGCGGGGGGTATAGGAGAGACCCAGTACTTC. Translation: CASSQAGLAGGIGETQYF.

CDR3 bases: TGCGCCAGCAGCGAGGACACGCCGAATAATTCACCCCTCCACTTT. As protein: CASSEDTPNNSPLHF. V is TRBV5-1 and J is TRBJ1-6; possibly TRBD1 for D (5 bases). Germline-derived CDR1 and CDR2 are SGHRS and YFSETQ. Trimming took 4 bases from V and 5 from J, leaving 13 bases between them. This CDR3 comprises 15 residues.

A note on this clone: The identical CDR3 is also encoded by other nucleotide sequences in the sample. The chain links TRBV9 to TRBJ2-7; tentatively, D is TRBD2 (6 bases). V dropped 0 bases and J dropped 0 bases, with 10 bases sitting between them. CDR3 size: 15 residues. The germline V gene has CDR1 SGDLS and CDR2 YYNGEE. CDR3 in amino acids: CASSVGGASSYEQYF. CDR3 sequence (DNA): TGTGCCAGCAGCGTAGGCGGGGCAAGCTCCTACGAGCAGTACTTC.